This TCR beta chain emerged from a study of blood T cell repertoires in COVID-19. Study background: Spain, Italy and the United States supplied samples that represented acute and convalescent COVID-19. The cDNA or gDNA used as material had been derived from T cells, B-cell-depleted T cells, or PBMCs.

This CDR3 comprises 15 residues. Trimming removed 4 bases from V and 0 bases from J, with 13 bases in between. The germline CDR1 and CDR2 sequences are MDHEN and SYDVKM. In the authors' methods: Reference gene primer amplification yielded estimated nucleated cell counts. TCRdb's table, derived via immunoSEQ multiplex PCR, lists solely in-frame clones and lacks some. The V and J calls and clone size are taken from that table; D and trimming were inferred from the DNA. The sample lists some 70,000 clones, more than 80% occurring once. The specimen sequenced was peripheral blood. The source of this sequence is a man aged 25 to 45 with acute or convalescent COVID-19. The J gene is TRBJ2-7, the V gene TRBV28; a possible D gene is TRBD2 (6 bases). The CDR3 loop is CASSSRDSSSYEQYF. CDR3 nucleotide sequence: TGTGCCAGCAGTTCCCGGGACTCCAGCTCCTACGAGCAGTACTTC.